The following is a T cell receptor (beta chain) sequence with its context. Method: immunoSEQ multiplex PCR; TCRdb's copy keeps in-frame clones and lacks some. Found here are 25,000 to 30,000 clones, 72% of them singletons; the top ten hold 33%. There are 17 residues in the CDR3. The trim removed 3 bases at V and 4 bases at J, leaving 15 bases unmatched. Per germline, CDR1 SGDLS and CDR2 YYNGEE. These data originate in a study of early stage breast cancer tumors. The chain couples TRBV9 to TRBJ1-2; 7 positions agree with TRBD1. Sequenced: blood. The receptor was derived from a person between 45 and 65 years old with breast cancer. For the CDR3, the DNA is TGTGCCAGCAGCGCACCCCCAACGACAGGGAGCCTCTATGGCTACACCTTC. This translates into CASSAPPTTGSLYGYTF.